Each of the 22 T cell receptor beta chains below was sequenced from the same sample in a study of blood T cell repertoires in COVID-19. Clones were read by immunoSEQ multiplex PCR, and TCRdb kept only the in-frame ones, dropping some. Among around 130,000 clones listed, about 80% were seen once. What was sequenced was PBMCs or T cells enriched from blood (not recorded which). These receptors originate from a woman younger than 35 who had been exposed to COVID-19.

This clone was picked up one time. The genes are TRBV5-1 and TRBJ2-7; D is possibly TRBD2 (5 bases). Trimming shortened V by 5 bases and J by 2 bases, and 14 bases separated the two germline ends. The CDR3 spans 14 residues. The germline gives CDR1 SGHRS, CDR2 YFSETQ. CDR3 region: CASRFTGSTYEQYF. As DNA, the CDR3 is TGCGCCAGCAGGTTCACGGGGTCGACCTACGAGCAGTACTTC.

This chain connects TRBV3-1 (or the pseudogene TRBV3-2) to TRBJ2-3, with D uncertain. The ends were cut back, 6 bases at V and 7 bases at J, with 14 bases in the middle. CDR1 and CDR2 (germline): LGHDT, YNNKEL (reference sequence). This CDR3 comprises 13 residues. The CDR3 DNA follows: TGTGCCAGCAGTACTGCCTCCGACTATACGCAGTATTTT. This translates into CASSTASDYTQYF.

The sample holds one count of this clone. The V gene is TRBV5-6, the J gene TRBJ2-7; no definite D call. V lost 0 bases and J lost 4, with 8 bases in between. Per germline, CDR1 SGHDT and CDR2 YYEEEE. The CDR3 runs 13 residues. CDR3 protein: CASSLGLGYEQYF. The CDR3 coding sequence is TGTGCCAGCAGCTTGGGCCTCGGGTACGAGCAGTACTTC.

There are a few counts of this clone. The chain links TRBV2 to TRBJ2-5, with TRBD1 matching over 9 bases. The CDR3 has 15 amino acids. V gave up 4 bases and J gave up 7 bases; unmatched junction bases: 10. In germline, CDR1 is SNHLY, CDR2 FYNNEI. The CDR3: CASSANNRGLGTQYF. CDR3 DNA: TGTGCCAGCAGTGCCAATAACAGGGGGCTAGGGACCCAGTACTTC. The entire variable domain, with the rest obtained from reference TRBV2 and TRBJ2-5, is as follows: EPEVTQTPSHQVTQMGQEVILRCVPISNHLYFYWYRQILGQKVEFLVSFYNNEISEKSEIFDDQFSVERPDGSNFTLKIRSTKLEDSAMYFCASSANNRGLGTQYFGPGTRLLVL.

This sequence joins TRBV12-5 and TRBJ1-6; 7 bases are shared with TRBD1. Germline CDR1 and CDR2: LGHNT and FRNRAP. The CDR3 is 13 residues long. V was pared by 1 base and J by 10 bases, with 1 base of the junction left unmatched. The CDR3 region is CASGLEGGSPLHF. CDR3 in DNA: TGTGCTAGTGGTTTGGAAGGGGGCTCACCCCTCCACTTT.

The chain recombines TRBV5-8 with TRBJ1-5; 8 nucleotides align to TRBD1. Germline lookup yields CDR1 SGHTS and CDR2 YDEGEE. V lost 3 bases and J lost 2; bases outside the gene matches: 4. The CDR3 extends over 15 amino acids. CDR3: CASSSQGARNQPQHF. CDR3 DNA: TGTGCCAGCAGCTCCCAGGGGGCTCGCAATCAGCCCCAGCATTTT.

This clone was seen just once. This chain uses TRBV19 with TRBJ2-3, with TRBD1 identical over 10 bases. The junction had 9 bases not matched to a gene; V was cut back by 7 bases and J by 5 bases. The CDR3 is 15 residues long. Per germline, CDR1 LNHDA and CDR2 SQIVND (reference sequence). CDR3 sequence (DNA): TGTGCCAGTACCATGGGGGACAGGGGAATAGATACGCAGTATTTT. Translating it yields CASTMGDRGIDTQYF.

The rearrangement uses TRBV6-1 and TRBJ2-2, with TRBD2 identical over 10 bases. Germline V gene lookup returns CDR1 MNHNS and CDR2 SASEGT. V gave up 4 bases and J gave up 1 base; unmatched junction bases: 6. This CDR3 spans 17 amino acids. CDR3 coding DNA: TGTGCCAGCAGTGGAGTACTAGCGGGAATGAACACCGGGGAGCTGTTTTTT. This codes for CASSGVLAGMNTGELFF.

This clone has more than one count but fewer than ten. The chain carries TRBV7-3 and TRBJ2-7, with a tentative D call TRBD1 (6 bases). The CDR3 spans 14 residues. V was pared by 1 base and J by 5 bases, with 12 bases between. Germline values: CDR1 SGHTA, CDR2 FQGTGA. Here the CDR3 reads CASSLNQGSHEQYF. Here the CDR3 DNA reads TGTGCCAGCAGCTTAAATCAGGGGTCCCACGAGCAGTACTTC.

The chain employs TRBV25-1 and TRBJ1-5; D is ambiguous. Between the trimmed V and J ends, which lost 2 bases and 6 bases, there was a span of 17 bases. CDR1 and CDR2 from the germline V gene are MGHDK and SYGVNS. The CDR3 spans 16 residues. In DNA, the CDR3 is TGTGCCAGCAGTGAAGGGAGTCTAGCCTTAAGTCAGCCCCAGCATTTT. Translated, it gives CASSEGSLALSQPQHF.

In this sample, this clone turned up once. The chain is built from TRBV29-1 and TRBJ2-3; D ambiguous. Per the germline V gene, CDR1 is SQVTM and CDR2 is ANQGSEA. The CDR3 spans 15 residues. Between the trimmed V and J ends, which lost 4 bases and 6 bases, there was a span of 20 bases. The CDR3 reads CSVVQKGTTNDTQYF. CDR3 DNA: TGCAGCGTTGTACAAAAAGGTACTACAAACGATACGCAGTATTTT.

This chain connects TRBV9 to TRBJ1-3; possible D gene TRBD1, 5 bases. The length of the CDR3 is 17 residues. Per the germline V gene, CDR1 is SGDLS and CDR2 is YYNGEE. Trimming removed 0 bases at V and 0 bases at J, with 13 bases between. The CDR3 is CASSVVGGGSSGNTIYF. DNA of the CDR3: TGTGCCAGCAGCGTAGTAGGCGGGGGAAGCTCTGGAAACACCATATATTTT.

The gene calls are TRBV5-1 and TRBJ2-3; 8 positions match TRBD1. Germline V gene data show CDR1 as SGHRS and CDR2 as YFSETQ. With 4 bases clipped from V and 4 bases from J, the junction kept 11 bases outside the gene matches. The CDR3 consists of 16 residues. CDR3 nucleotide sequence: TGCGCCAGCAGCCTCGGAGAGACAGGGGTCGCAGATACGCAGTATTTT. It yields the protein CASSLGETGVADTQYF. Full variable domain (outside the CDR3, taken from reference TRBV5-1 and TRBJ2-3): KAGVTQTPRYLIKTRGQQVTLSCSPISGHRSVSWYQQTPGQGLQFLFEYFSETQRNKGNFPGRFSGRQFSNSRSEMNVSTLELGDSALYLCASSLGETGVADTQYFGPGTRLTVL.

The CDR3: CASSPGLAGGLYEQYF. CDR3 coding DNA: TGCGCCAGCAGCCCCGGACTAGCGGGAGGACTATACGAGCAGTACTTC. The chain employs TRBV4-1 and TRBJ2-7; TRBD2 aligns across 14 bases. V gave up 4 bases and J gave up 4 bases; unmatched junction bases: 6. Germline CDR1 is MGHRA and CDR2 is YSYEKL. The CDR3 is 16 amino acids.

CDR3 nucleotides: TGTGCCAGTAGTATGTCTCAGGGCCGAGAGACCCAGTACTTC. Protein sequence: CASSMSQGRETQYF. The chain uses TRBV19 and TRBJ2-5; possibly TRBD1 for D (5 bases). Trimming left V 3 bases short and J 4 bases short, with 12 bases between. CDR3 length equals 14 residues. Germline V gene sequence: CDR1 LNHDA, CDR2 SQIVND (reference sequence).

This clone was seen a single time. The gene calls are TRBV15 and TRBJ2-1, with 12 bases lining up with TRBD2. Germline CDR1 LNHNV, CDR2 YYDKDF (reference sequence). The V segment lost 1 base and the J segment 1 base; nucleotides outside the gene matches: 8. This CDR3 comprises 19 residues. In DNA form, the CDR3 reads TGTGCCACCAGCAGAGCGCTAGCGGGAGGGCCGGGGTCCTACAATGAGCAGTTCTTC. Translation gives CATSRALAGGPGSYNEQFF.

The chain joins TRBV3-1 (or the pseudogene TRBV3-2) to TRBJ1-1; tentatively, D is TRBD1 (6 bases). With 4 bases removed from V and 1 base from J, the gap between germline ends came to 10 bases. The germline V gene has CDR1 LGHDT and CDR2 YNNKEL (reference sequence). The CDR3 extends over 14 amino acids. DNA of the CDR3: TGTGCCAGCAGCCGACAGACAGGGAACACTGAAGCTTTCTTT. The encoded protein is CASSRQTGNTEAFF.

V gene TRBV5-8 combines with J gene TRBJ2-5, with 7 bases identical to TRBD2. The CDR3 loop spans 14 amino acids. V was pared by 6 bases and J by 4 bases, with 9 bases of the junction left unmatched. The germline CDR1 and CDR2 sequences are SGHTS and YDEGEE. In DNA form, the CDR3 reads TGTGCCAGCAACGCGGGAGTCCTGATAGAGACCCAGTACTTC. Translated, it gives CASNAGVLIETQYF. Variable domain in full (rest from reference TRBV5-8 and TRBJ2-5): EAGVTQSPTHLIKTRGQQATLRCSPISGHTSVYWYQQALGLGLQFLLWYDEGEERNRGNFPPRFSGRQFPNYSSELNVNALELEDSALYLCASNAGVLIETQYFGPGTRLLVL.

The chain employs TRBV2 and TRBJ2-7; 8 bases agree with TRBD2. V lost 6 bases, J lost 0 bases, and 10 bases stayed unmatched. CDR1 is SNHLY and CDR2 is FYNNEI in the germline V gene. The CDR3 loop spans 16 amino acids. DNA for the CDR3: TGTGCCAGCAGGTATCTCGTAGCGGGGAGCTCCTACGAGCAGTACTTC. Protein sequence: CASRYLVAGSSYEQYF.

The rearrangement uses TRBV5-1 and TRBJ2-7, with a weak D call TRBD2 (6 bases). The CDR3 totals 14 residues. The germline gives CDR1 SGHRS, CDR2 YFSETQ. Trimming removed 0 bases from V and 2 bases from J, with 9 bases in between. The CDR3 coding sequence is TGCGCCAGCAGCTTGGCTAGCGACGCCTACGAGCAGTACTTC. As protein: CASSLASDAYEQYF. Together with reference TRBV5-1 and TRBJ2-7, the CDR3 gives the full variable domain: KAGVTQTPRYLIKTRGQQVTLSCSPISGHRSVSWYQQTPGQGLQFLFEYFSETQRNKGNFPGRFSGRQFSNSRSEMNVSTLELGDSALYLCASSLASDAYEQYFGPGTRLTVT.

The genes are TRBV12-3 or TRBV12-4 and TRBJ2-7, with D tentatively TRBD2 (6 bases). This CDR3 spans 13 amino acids. V dropped 1 base and J dropped 3 bases, with 7 bases sitting between them. The CDR3 is CASSLGGDYEQYF. The DNA of the CDR3 is TGTGCCAGCAGTTTAGGGGGGGACTACGAGCAGTACTTC.

Here the CDR3 DNA reads TGTGCCAGTAGTTCCTACTCGACAGGGTTATATAGCAATCAGCCCCAGCATTTT. It is translated as CASSSYSTGLYSNQPQHF. This sequence joins TRBV19 and TRBJ1-5; 7 bases fit TRBD1. The CDR3 extends over 18 amino acids. Germline lookup yields CDR1 LNHDA and CDR2 SQIVND (reference sequence). The V gene end was trimmed by 5 bases and the J gene end by 0 bases; junction bases not matched to a gene: 13.